The clone carrying this TCR beta chain appeared a few times. What it binds is unknown. Using a J-beta primer mix together with a sample-barcoded 5' primer, a second PCR was run for roughly 7 to 11 cycles. Each CDR3 protein is one row after TCRdb ran MiXCR on the 5' RACE reads. The sample yields 1.5 million to 2 million distinct CDR3 sequences, approximately 28% seen once. These data belong to a study of blood T cells in healthy people across ages. CDR3 length: 15 amino acids. V lost 5 bases and J lost 6, with 20 bases in between. Germline CDR1 is SEHNR and CDR2 is FQNEAQ (reference sequence). The study's findings and limits: Donor CMV status, an unknown factor, possibly confounded changes in expanded clonotypes.

The chain is built from TRBV7-9 and TRBJ2-7, with D possibly being TRBD2 (8 bases). This sequence originates from a woman aged 25 to 39 in good health. Sequenced input: blood. This CDR3 reads CASSATGVAGSEQYF. CDR3 nucleotides: TGTGCCAGCAGCGCAACAGGGGTAGCGGGGTCCGAGCAGTACTTC.